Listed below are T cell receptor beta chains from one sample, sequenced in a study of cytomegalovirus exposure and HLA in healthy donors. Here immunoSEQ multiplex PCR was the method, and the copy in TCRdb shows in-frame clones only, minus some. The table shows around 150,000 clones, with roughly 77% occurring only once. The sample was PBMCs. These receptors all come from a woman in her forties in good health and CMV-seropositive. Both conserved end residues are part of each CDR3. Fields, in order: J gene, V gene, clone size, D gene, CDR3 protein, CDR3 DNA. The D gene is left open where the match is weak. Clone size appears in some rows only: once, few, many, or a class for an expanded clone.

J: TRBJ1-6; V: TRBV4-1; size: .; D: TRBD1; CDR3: CASSLGTGTSPLHF; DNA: TGCGCCAGCAGCCTAGGGACAGGGACTTCACCCCTCCACTTT
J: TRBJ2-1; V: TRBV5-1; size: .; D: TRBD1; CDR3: CASGLEQGSINEQFF; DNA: TGCGCCAGCGGCTTGGAACAGGGGAGCATCAATGAGCAGTTCTTC
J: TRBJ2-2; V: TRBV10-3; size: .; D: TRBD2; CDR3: CAISALAGDTGELFF; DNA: TGTGCCATCAGTGCCCTAGCGGGGGACACCGGGGAGCTGTTTTTT
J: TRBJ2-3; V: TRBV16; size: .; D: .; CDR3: CASSQSSRESGTQYF; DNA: TGTGCCAGCAGCCAATCCTCCAGGGAAAGTGGTACGCAGTATTTT
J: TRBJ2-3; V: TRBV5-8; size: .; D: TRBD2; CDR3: CASSLGLAGSDTQYF; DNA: TGTGCCAGCAGCTTGGGGCTAGCGGGCTCAGATACGCAGTATTTT
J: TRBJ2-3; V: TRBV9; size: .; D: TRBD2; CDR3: CASGTGGGTDTQYF; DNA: TGTGCCAGCGGAACGGGAGGGGGCACAGATACGCAGTATTTT
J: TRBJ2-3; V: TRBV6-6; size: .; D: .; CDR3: CASSSRGRGNTQYF; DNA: TGTGCCAGCAGTTCCCGGGGTAGGGGGAATACGCAGTATTTT
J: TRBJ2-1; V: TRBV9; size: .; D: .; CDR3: CASSVNNEQFF; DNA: TGTGCCAGCAGCGTCAACAATGAGCAGTTCTTC
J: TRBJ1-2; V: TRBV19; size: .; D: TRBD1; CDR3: CASSTTGGNGYTF; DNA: TGTGCCAGTAGTACGACAGGGGGGAATGGCTACACCTTC
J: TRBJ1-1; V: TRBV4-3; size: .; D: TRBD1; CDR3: CASSQEDRVGTEAFF; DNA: TGCGCCAGCAGCCAAGAGGACAGGGTAGGCACTGAAGCTTTCTTT
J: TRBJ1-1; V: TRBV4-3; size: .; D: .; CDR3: CASSQGSSTEAFF; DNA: TGCGCCAGCAGCCAAGGATCTTCAACAGAAGCTTTCTTT
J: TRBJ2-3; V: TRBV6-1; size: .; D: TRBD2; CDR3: CASVAGGLDTQYF; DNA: TGTGCCAGCGTAGCGGGGGGGTTAGATACGCAGTATTTT
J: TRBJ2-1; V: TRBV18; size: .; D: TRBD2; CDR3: CASSPLPSGGAGSYNEQFF; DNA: TGTGCCAGCTCACCACTCCCTAGCGGGGGGGCCGGGTCCTACAATGAGCAGTTCTTC
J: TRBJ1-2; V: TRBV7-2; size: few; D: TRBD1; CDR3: CASSLAGQGRSYTF; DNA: TGTGCCAGCAGCTTAGCCGGACAGGGTCGGAGCTACACCTTC
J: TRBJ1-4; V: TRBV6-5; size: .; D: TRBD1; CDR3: CASSYYRGWTEKLFF; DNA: TGTGCCAGCAGTTATTACAGGGGTTGGACGGAAAAACTGTTTTTT
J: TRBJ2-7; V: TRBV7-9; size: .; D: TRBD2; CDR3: CASSFGLAGGRFYEQYF; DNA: TGTGCCAGCAGCTTCGGGCTAGCGGGAGGAAGGTTCTACGAGCAGTACTTC
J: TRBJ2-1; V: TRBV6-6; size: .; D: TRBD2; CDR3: CASREIGLAGGWEQFF; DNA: TGTGCCAGCAGGGAAATAGGACTAGCGGGAGGGTGGGAGCAGTTCTTC
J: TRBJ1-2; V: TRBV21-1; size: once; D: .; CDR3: CASFPENVRQGSVYGYTF; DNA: TGTGCCAGCTTCCCGGAGAACGTAAGGCAGGGTAGTGTCTATGGCTACACCTTC
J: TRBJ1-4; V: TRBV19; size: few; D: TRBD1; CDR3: CASSRDSGEKLFF; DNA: TGTGCCAGTTCCCGGGACAGCGGTGAAAAACTGTTTTTT
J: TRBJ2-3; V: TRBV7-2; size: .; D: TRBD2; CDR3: CASSLARGGDTQYF; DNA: TGTGCCAGCAGCTTAGCGCGCGGGGGGGATACGCAGTATTTT
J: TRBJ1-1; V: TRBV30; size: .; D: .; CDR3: CAPPPGDTEAFF; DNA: TGTGCCCCCCCACCCGGGGACACTGAAGCTTTCTTT
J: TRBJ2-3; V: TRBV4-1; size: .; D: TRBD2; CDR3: CASSQEPSGGLADTQYF; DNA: TGCGCCAGCAGCCAAGAACCCAGCGGGGGGCTAGCAGATACGCAGTATTTT
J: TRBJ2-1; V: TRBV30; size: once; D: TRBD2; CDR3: CAWSVAGGAYNEQFF; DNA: TGTGCCTGGAGTGTAGCGGGAGGGGCCTACAATGAGCAGTTCTTC
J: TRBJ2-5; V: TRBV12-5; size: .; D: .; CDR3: CASGIPPREETQYF; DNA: TGTGCTAGTGGTATCCCCCCGAGGGAGGAGACCCAGTACTTC
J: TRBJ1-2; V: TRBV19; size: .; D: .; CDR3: CASRELVRDVDGYTF; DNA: TGTGCCAGCCGGGAGTTGGTTAGGGACGTTGATGGCTACACCTTC
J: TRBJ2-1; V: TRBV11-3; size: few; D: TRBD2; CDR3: CASSLLLAGVNEQFF; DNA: TGTGCCAGCAGCTTGTTACTAGCGGGAGTGAATGAGCAGTTCTTC
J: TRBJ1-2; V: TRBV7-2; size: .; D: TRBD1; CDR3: CASSFRGQGYTF; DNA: TGTGCCAGCAGCTTCAGGGGGCAGGGCTACACCTTC
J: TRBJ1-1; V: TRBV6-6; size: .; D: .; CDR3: CASSSTEGEAFF; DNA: TGTGCCAGCAGTTCAACTGAGGGTGAAGCTTTCTTT
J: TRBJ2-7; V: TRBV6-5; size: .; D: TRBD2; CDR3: CASSPGLEYEQYF; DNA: TGTGCCAGCAGTCCGGGACTAGAGTACGAGCAGTACTTC
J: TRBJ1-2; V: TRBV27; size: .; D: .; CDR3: CASSSYWGANYGYTF; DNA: TGTGCCAGCAGCAGCTACTGGGGGGCTAACTATGGCTACACCTTC
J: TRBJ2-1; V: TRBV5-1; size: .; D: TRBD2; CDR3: CASSFRLAGGLEQFF; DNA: TGCGCCAGCAGCTTTCGTCTAGCGGGAGGACTGGAGCAGTTCTTC